These 25 T cell receptor beta chains originate from one sample sequenced in a study of T cells in tuberculosis. Assay used: immunoSEQ multiplex PCR; TCRdb lists only in-frame clones, some missing. The sample has 30,000 to 35,000 clones, 90% to 95% seen once. Time point: new active TB diagnosis, blood taken before or within 7 days of starting treatment. The sample was PBMCs, taken at tuberculosis diagnosis. The receptors were gathered from an adult with tuberculosis.

The rearrangement links TRBV5-1 to TRBJ2-3; 8 bases agree with TRBD1. The J segment lost 2 bases and the V segment lost 7 bases, leaving 6 bases of the junction unmatched. CDR3 length: 14 amino acids. CDR1 and CDR2 (germline): SGHRS, YFSETQ. The CDR3 coding sequence is TGCGCCAGCTCCGGGACAGGAACCACAGATACGCAGTATTTT. Amino acids: CASSGTGTTDTQYF.

This chain connects TRBV4-1 to TRBJ2-3; D is unresolved. The CDR3 runs to 17 residues. The V end was cut by 2 bases, the J end by 0 bases, with 15 bases between. Germline V gene lookup returns CDR1 MGHRA and CDR2 YSYEKL. In DNA form, the CDR3 reads TGCGCCAGCAGCCAAAGATCCGTCGATAGTAGCACAGATACGCAGTATTTT. This encodes CASSQRSVDSSTDTQYF.

This chain links TRBV27 with TRBJ2-1; D uncertain. The CDR3 has 13 amino acids. From germline, CDR1 is MNHEY and CDR2 SMNVEV (reference sequence). Trimming left V 9 bases short and J 2 bases short, with 11 bases between. Here the CDR3 DNA reads TGTGCCAGTGGCCCTTGGCCCTACAATGAGCAGTTCTTC. This translates into CASGPWPYNEQFF.

This clone has a handful of counts. The rearrangement uses TRBV27 and TRBJ2-1; TRBD1 matches 9 bases. With V trimmed by 3 bases and J by 5 bases, 2 bases remained unmatched. Germline V gene lookup returns CDR1 MNHEY and CDR2 SMNVEV (reference sequence). This CDR3 is built from 14 residues. In DNA, the CDR3 is TGTGCCAGCAGTTTTGGACAGGGGAACAATGAGCAGTTCTTC. This gives the protein CASSFGQGNNEQFF.

The V and J genes are TRBV28 and TRBJ1-2, with 8 bases that match TRBD1. The trim removed 0 bases at V and 8 bases at J, leaving 5 bases unmatched. The CDR3 has 14 residues. The V gene's germline CDR1 is MDHEN and CDR2 SYDVKM. The CDR3, as DNA: TGTGCCAGCAGTTTATGGGAAACAGGGGGAGGCTACACCTTC. As protein: CASSLWETGGGYTF.

The chain is built from TRBV2 and TRBJ2-7; tentatively, D is TRBD2 (5 bases). V was shortened by 8 bases and J by 10 bases, with 12 bases between the two germline ends. There are 10 residues in the CDR3. CDR1 is SNHLY, CDR2 FYNNEI, per germline. The CDR3 nucleotides read TGTGCCAGCGGAGACTACTTACAGTACTTC. Its protein is CASGDYLQYF.

V and J are TRBV6-1 and TRBJ2-3; 12 bases match TRBD2. The trim removed 3 bases at V and 3 bases at J, leaving 10 bases unmatched. This CDR3 is 18 amino acids long. The germline V gene has CDR1 MNHNS and CDR2 SASEGT. The CDR3 DNA reads as TGTGCCAGCAGTGAGTTCCCCCTCACTAGCGGGAGGACAGATACGCAGTATTTT. It specifies CASSEFPLTSGRTDTQYF.

This clone was seen a few times. J is TRBJ1-3 and V is TRBV2; 7 nucleotides match TRBD1. CDR3 length: 13 residues. The ends lost 6 bases at V and 4 bases at J; junction bases unmatched: 3. Germline CDR1 is SNHLY and CDR2 is FYNNEI. The chain's CDR3 is CASRGTVGNTIYF. The CDR3 coding sequence is TGTGCCAGCAGGGGGACAGTAGGAAACACCATATATTTT.

Only one count was recorded for this clone. This rearrangement joins TRBV5-1 to TRBJ1-1, with 8 positions matching TRBD1. The CDR3 contains 14 residues. The V gene end was trimmed by 0 bases and the J gene end by 6 bases; junction bases not matched to a gene: 4. Germline loops: CDR1 SGHRS, CDR2 YFSETQ. The DNA for the CDR3 is TGCGCCAGCAGCTTGGGGCAGGGGGCCGCTGAAGCTTTCTTT. Protein product: CASSLGQGAAEAFF.

This clone has only a few counts. The chain is built from TRBV4-1 and TRBJ1-1, with TRBD1 matching 7 bases. V shed 5 bases and J 4 bases; nucleotides not matched to a gene: 10. The germline gives CDR1 MGHRA, CDR2 YSYEKL. CDR3 size: 15 residues. CDR3 DNA: TGCGCCAGCAGCTCTCCGGACAGGCCGATCACTGAAGCTTTCTTT. Its protein product is CASSSPDRPITEAFF.

The rearrangement links TRBV4-1 to TRBJ1-2; TRBD1 matches at 7 bases. V lost 3 bases to trimming and J lost 0 bases; unmatched junction nucleotides: 7. The CDR3 covers 16 residues. Germline loops: CDR1 MGHRA, CDR2 YSYEKL. The CDR3 spells CASSQGRDSTNYGYTF. In nucleotides, the CDR3 is TGCGCCAGCAGCCAGGGCCGGGACAGTACTAACTATGGCTACACCTTC.

The rearrangement links TRBV5-8 to TRBJ2-1, with D perhaps matching TRBD2 (6 bases). Germline V gene sequence: CDR1 SGHTS, CDR2 YDEGEE. Trimming left V 1 base short and J 1 base short, with 12 bases between. The CDR3 contains 16 residues. The CDR3 loop reads CASSLWAGLSYNEQFF. CDR3 nucleotide sequence: TGTGCCAGCAGCTTGTGGGCGGGACTTTCCTACAATGAGCAGTTCTTC.

The gene calls are TRBV2 and TRBJ2-5, with 8 bases fitting TRBD2. Looked up from germline, CDR1 is SNHLY and CDR2 is FYNNEI. This CDR3 has 17 amino acids. The V and J ends lost 10 bases and 0 bases, in that order; junction bases with no gene match: 16. The CDR3 spells CAISSPRGGQYQETQYF. The CDR3, as DNA: TGTGCCATCTCCTCACCCCGGGGGGGCCAGTACCAAGAGACCCAGTACTTC.

The chain couples TRBV18 to TRBJ1-2; D call uncertain. The CDR3 sequence is 15 residues long. Trimming cost V 0 bases and J 3 bases, with 11 bases left between them. The germline V gene has CDR1 KGHSH and CDR2 LQKENI. The CDR3 protein is CASSPPSRGDYGYTF. In DNA, the CDR3 is TGTGCCAGCTCACCACCGTCGCGGGGAGACTATGGCTACACCTTC. Supplemented by reference TRBV18 and TRBJ1-2, the full variable domain reads NAGVMQNPRHLVRRRGQEARLRCSPMKGHSHVYWYRQLPEEGLKFMVYLQKENIIDESGMPKERFSAEFPKEGPSILRIQQVVRGDSAAYFCASSPPSRGDYGYTFGSGTRLTVV.

This chain connects TRBV28 to TRBJ1-5; 9 bases align to TRBD1. The CDR3 runs 16 residues. V was clipped by 6 bases and J by 1 base; unmatched bases: 7. Germline V CDR1 and CDR2: MDHEN, SYDVKM. The CDR3 here is CASSVTGGLSNQPQHF. CDR3 sequence (DNA): TGTGCCAGCAGCGTCACAGGGGGCTTGAGCAATCAGCCCCAGCATTTT.

The CDR3 DNA sequence: TGTGCCACGGGCGGGCGGGTCCTAGCCAAAAACATTCAGTACTTC. The encoded protein is CATGGRVLAKNIQYF. The rearrangement joins TRBV6-4 to TRBJ2-4; maybe TRBD2 (5 bases). Trimming shortened V by 10 bases and J by 0 bases, and 16 bases separated the two germline ends. The CDR3 is 15 residues long. Germline V CDR1 and CDR2: MRHNA, SNTAGT.

The chain employs TRBV5-6 and TRBJ2-1; D call uncertain. The germline V gene encodes CDR1 SGHDT and CDR2 YYEEEE. The CDR3 runs 16 residues. Trimming removed 4 bases at V and 8 bases at J, with 22 bases between. CDR3 sequence: CASSPAPFRGEDEQFF. The DNA for the CDR3 is TGTGCCAGCAGCCCCGCGCCCTTTCGAGGAGAGGATGAGCAGTTCTTC.

This chain joins TRBV19 and TRBJ1-1, with 10 bases lining up with TRBD1. V trimming: 4 bases; J trimming: 0 bases; junction bases outside the gene matches: 11. Germline V gene data show CDR1 as LNHDA and CDR2 as SQIVND (reference sequence). The CDR3 totals 18 residues. The CDR3 DNA reads as TGTGCCAGTAGTAATGGGATCCGGGACAGGGGAATGAACACTGAAGCTTTCTTT. This encodes CASSNGIRDRGMNTEAFF.

The CDR3 here is CSVYSGSYEQYF. CDR3 in DNA: TGCAGCGTCTACTCTGGCTCCTACGAGCAGTACTTC. The genes are TRBV29-1 and TRBJ2-7; D not certain. The CDR3 runs 12 residues. The V gene's germline CDR1 is SQVTM and CDR2 ANQGSEA. V was pared by 6 bases and J by 0 bases, with 9 bases between.

CDR3 nucleotides: TGTGCCAGCAGGGCTTCAGGGGAGACCCAGTACTTC. Protein product: CASRASGETQYF. The chain joins TRBV6-1 to TRBJ2-5; D possibly corresponds to TRBD1 (5 bases). CDR1 and CDR2 from the germline V gene are MNHNS and SASEGT. This CDR3 has 12 residues. Trimming shortened V by 6 bases and J by 5 bases, and 10 bases separated the two germline ends.

This chain connects TRBV30 to TRBJ2-1, with D possibly matching TRBD2 (5 bases). The CDR3 sequence is 14 residues long. Trimming took 1 base from V and 2 from J, leaving 9 bases between them. The germline CDR1 and CDR2 sequences are GTSNPN and SVGIG (reference sequence). The CDR3 DNA follows: TGTGCCTGGAGTGCCCCGGGGACCTACAATGAGCAGTTCTTC. Protein: CAWSAPGTYNEQFF.

The chain carries TRBV28 and TRBJ2-3; D is undetermined. The CDR3 loop spans 15 amino acids. With 7 bases removed from V and 2 bases from J, the gap between germline ends came to 16 bases. Germline CDR1 is MDHEN and CDR2 is SYDVKM. The CDR3 bases are TGTGCCAGCACCCAGCGTGGTCAGCCCACAGATACGCAGTATTTT. Its protein is CASTQRGQPTDTQYF.

The chain employs TRBV14 and TRBJ2-3; 12 bases agree with TRBD2. Germline values: CDR1 SGHDN, CDR2 FVKESK. The V segment lost 4 bases and the J segment 5 bases; nucleotides outside the gene matches: 7. There are 16 residues in the CDR3. CDR3 in amino acids: CASSLRTSGTGDTQYF. CDR3 coding DNA: TGTGCCAGCAGCCTTAGGACTAGCGGGACAGGAGATACGCAGTATTTT.

The chain employs TRBV29-1 and TRBJ2-7; TRBD1 is a possible D gene (6 bases). Germline CDR1 reads SQVTM; CDR2 reads ANQGSEA. The V end lost 0 bases, the J end lost 1 base, and 13 bases lay between the germline ends. The length of the CDR3 is 15 residues. The CDR3 DNA follows: TGCAGCGTTGAAGACTTACAGGGAGTGTCCTACGAGCAGTACTTC. It yields the protein CSVEDLQGVSYEQYF.

This chain uses TRBV27 with TRBJ2-7, with D possibly TRBD2 on 5 matching bases. Germline V lookup: CDR1 MNHEY, CDR2 SMNVEV (reference sequence). V was clipped by 6 bases and J by 6 bases, with 9 bases between them. The CDR3 totals 11 residues. CDR3 residues: CASSAGGEQYF. The CDR3 DNA follows: TGTGCCAGCAGCGCCGGAGGCGAGCAGTACTTC.